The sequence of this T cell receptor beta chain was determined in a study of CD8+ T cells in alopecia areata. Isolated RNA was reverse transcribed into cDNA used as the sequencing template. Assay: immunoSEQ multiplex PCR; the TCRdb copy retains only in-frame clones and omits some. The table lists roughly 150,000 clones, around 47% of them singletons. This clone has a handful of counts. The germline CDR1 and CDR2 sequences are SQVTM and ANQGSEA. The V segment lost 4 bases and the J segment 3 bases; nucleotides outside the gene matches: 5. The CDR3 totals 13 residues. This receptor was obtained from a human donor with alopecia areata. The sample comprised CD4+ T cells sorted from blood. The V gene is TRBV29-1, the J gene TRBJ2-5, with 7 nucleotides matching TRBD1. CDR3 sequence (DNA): TGCAGCGTTGCGGGACAGCGCAAAGAGACCCAGTACTTC. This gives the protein CSVAGQRKETQYF.